The source of this T cell receptor (beta chain) is a study of T cells in Graves' hyperthyroidism and ophthalmopathy. Trimming pared 2 bases from V and 2 bases from J, leaving 13 bases between. Germline CDR1 reads SQVTM; CDR2 reads ANQGSEA. This CDR3 has 15 amino acids. It was RNA transcripts that yielded the amplified TCR beta CDR3 regions. An initial round of RT-PCR targeting the TCR CDR3 relied on the HTBI primer set. TCRdb re-analysed the multiplex PCR reads in MiXCR, keeping a single row per CDR3 protein. Among approximately 600,000 distinct CDR3 sequences listed, about a sixth were seen once. This clonotype was counted at least ten times.

Sequencing was done on a sample of blood. The gene calls are TRBV29-1 and TRBJ2-1; D possibly corresponds to TRBD2 (5 bases). The receptor's source is a woman aged 30 to 39 with Graves' hyperthyroidism. As DNA, the CDR3 is TGCAGCGTTGAATCCGGGGTACGGACCTACAATGAGCAGTTCTTC. Protein sequence: CSVESGVRTYNEQFF.